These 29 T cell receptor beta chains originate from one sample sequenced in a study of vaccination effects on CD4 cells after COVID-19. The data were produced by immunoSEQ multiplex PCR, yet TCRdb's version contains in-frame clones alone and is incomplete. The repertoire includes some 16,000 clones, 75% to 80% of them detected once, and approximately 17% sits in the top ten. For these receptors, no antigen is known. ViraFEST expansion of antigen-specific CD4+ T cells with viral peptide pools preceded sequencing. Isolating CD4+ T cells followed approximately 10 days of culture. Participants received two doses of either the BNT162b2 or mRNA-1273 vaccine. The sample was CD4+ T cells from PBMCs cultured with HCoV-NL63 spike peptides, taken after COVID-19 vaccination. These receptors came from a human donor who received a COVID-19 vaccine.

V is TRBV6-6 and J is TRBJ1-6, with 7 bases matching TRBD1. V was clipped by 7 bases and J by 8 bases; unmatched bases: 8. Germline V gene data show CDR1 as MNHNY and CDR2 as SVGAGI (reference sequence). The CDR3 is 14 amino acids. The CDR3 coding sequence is TGTGCCAGCATTGCAGGACAGGCCCATTCACCCCTCCACTTT. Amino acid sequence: CASIAGQAHSPLHF.

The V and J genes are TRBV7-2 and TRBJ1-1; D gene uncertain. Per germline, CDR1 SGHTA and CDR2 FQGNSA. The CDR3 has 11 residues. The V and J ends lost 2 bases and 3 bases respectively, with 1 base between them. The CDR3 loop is CASSLYTEAFF. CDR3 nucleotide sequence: TGTGCCAGCAGCTTATACACTGAAGCTTTCTTT. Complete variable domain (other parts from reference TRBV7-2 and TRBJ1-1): GAGVSQSPSNKVTEKGKDVELRCDPISGHTALYWYRQSLGQGLEFLIYFQGNSAPDKSGLPSDRFSAERTGGSVSTLTIQRTQQEDSAVYLCASSLYTEAFFGQGTRLTVV.

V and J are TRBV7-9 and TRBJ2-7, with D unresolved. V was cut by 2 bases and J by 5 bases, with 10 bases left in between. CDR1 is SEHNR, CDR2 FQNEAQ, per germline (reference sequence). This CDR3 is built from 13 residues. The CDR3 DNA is TGTGCCAGCAGCTTACGGGCAGGAGACGAGCAGTACTTC. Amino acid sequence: CASSLRAGDEQYF.

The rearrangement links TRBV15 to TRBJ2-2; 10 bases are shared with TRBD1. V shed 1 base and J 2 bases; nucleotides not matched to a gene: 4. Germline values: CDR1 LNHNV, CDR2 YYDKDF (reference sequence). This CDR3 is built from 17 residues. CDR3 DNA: TGTGCCACCAGCAGAGCAAGGACAGGGGGAAACACCGGGGAGCTGTTTTTT. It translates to CATSRARTGGNTGELFF. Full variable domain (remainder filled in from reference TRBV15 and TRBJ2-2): DAMVIQNPRYQVTQFGKPVTLSCSQTLNHNVMYWYQQKSSQAPKLLFHYYDKDFNNEADTPDNFQSRRPNTSFCFLDIRSPGLGDTAMYLCATSRARTGGNTGELFFGEGSRLTVL.

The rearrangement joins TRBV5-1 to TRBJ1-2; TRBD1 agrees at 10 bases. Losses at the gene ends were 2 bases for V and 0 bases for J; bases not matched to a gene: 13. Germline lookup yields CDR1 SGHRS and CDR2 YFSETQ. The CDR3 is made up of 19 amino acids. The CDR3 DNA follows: TGCGCCAGCAGCTTTACCGACAGGGGGCTTGGAGAGTCTAACTATGGCTACACCTTC. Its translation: CASSFTDRGLGESNYGYTF.

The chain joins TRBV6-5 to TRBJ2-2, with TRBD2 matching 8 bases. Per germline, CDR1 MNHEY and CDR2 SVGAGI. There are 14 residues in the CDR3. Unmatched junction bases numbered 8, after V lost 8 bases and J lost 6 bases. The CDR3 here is CASPASGGPGELFF. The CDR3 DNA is TGTGCCAGCCCCGCCAGCGGGGGTCCCGGGGAGCTGTTTTTT.

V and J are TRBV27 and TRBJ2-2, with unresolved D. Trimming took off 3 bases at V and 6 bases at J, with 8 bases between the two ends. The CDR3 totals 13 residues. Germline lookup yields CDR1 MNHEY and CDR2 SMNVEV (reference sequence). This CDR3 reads CASSFSTPGELFF. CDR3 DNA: TGTGCCAGCAGTTTTTCCACCCCCGGGGAGCTGTTTTTT.

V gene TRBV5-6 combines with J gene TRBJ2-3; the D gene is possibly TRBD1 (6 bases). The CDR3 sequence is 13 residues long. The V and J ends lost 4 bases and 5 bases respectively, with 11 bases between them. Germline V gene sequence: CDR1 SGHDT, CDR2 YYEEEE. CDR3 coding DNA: TGTGCCAGCAGCCGCGACAGGATAGATACGCAGTATTTT. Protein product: CASSRDRIDTQYF.

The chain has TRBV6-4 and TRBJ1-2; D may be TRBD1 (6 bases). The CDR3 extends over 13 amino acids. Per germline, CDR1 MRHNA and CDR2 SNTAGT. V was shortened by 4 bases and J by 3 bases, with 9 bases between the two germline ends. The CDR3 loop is CASSGQDYYGYTF. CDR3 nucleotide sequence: TGTGCCAGCAGTGGACAGGACTACTATGGCTACACCTTC.

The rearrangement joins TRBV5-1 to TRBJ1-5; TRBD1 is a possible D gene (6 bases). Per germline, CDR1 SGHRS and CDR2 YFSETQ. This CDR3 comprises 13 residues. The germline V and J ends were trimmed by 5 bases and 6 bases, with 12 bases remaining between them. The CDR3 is CASSSGDGQPQHF. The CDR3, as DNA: TGCGCCAGCAGTTCAGGGGACGGTCAGCCCCAGCATTTT. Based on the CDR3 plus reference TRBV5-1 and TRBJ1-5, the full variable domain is KAGVTQTPRYLIKTRGQQVTLSCSPISGHRSVSWYQQTPGQGLQFLFEYFSETQRNKGNFPGRFSGRQFSNSRSEMNVSTLELGDSALYLCASSSGDGQPQHFGDGTRLSIL.

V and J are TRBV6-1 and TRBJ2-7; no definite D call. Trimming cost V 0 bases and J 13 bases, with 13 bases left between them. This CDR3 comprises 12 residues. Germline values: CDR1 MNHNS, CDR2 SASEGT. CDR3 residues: CASSEARYERYF. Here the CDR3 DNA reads TGTGCCAGCAGTGAAGCTCGGTACGAGCGATACTTC.

The DNA of the CDR3 is TGTGCCAGCAGTGACTGGACAGTCCTAAGTTACACTGAAGCTTTCTTT. This encodes CASSDWTVLSYTEAFF. The J gene is TRBJ1-1, the V gene TRBV6-1; perhaps TRBD1 as D (6 bases). V shed 3 bases and J shed 3 bases, with 17 bases lying between them. The CDR3 loop spans 16 amino acids. Germline CDR1 reads MNHNS; CDR2 reads SASEGT.

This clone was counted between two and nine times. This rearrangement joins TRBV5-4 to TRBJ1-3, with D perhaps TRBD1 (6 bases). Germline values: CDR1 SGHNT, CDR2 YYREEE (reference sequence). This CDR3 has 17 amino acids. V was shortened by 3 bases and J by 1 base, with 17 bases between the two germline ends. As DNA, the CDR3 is TGTGCCAGCAGCTCCCGGAGGATCAGGGGATCTGGAAACACCATATATTTT. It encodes CASSSRRIRGSGNTIYF.

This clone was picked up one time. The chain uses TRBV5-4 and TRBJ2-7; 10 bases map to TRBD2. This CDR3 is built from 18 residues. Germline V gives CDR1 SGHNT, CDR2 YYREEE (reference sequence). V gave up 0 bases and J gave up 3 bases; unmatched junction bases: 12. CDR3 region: CASSLVVLGLAGDYEQYF. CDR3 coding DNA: TGTGCCAGCAGCTTGGTAGTTCTCGGGCTAGCGGGGGACTACGAGCAGTACTTC.

The DNA of the CDR3 is TGTGCCAGCAGCGACAGGACAGGGTATGGCTACACCTTC. The encoded protein is CASSDRTGYGYTF. The gene calls are TRBV9 and TRBJ1-2; 8 positions agree with TRBD1. Per germline, CDR1 SGDLS and CDR2 YYNGEE. The ends lost 3 bases at V and 5 bases at J; junction bases unmatched: 3. The CDR3 is 13 amino acids.

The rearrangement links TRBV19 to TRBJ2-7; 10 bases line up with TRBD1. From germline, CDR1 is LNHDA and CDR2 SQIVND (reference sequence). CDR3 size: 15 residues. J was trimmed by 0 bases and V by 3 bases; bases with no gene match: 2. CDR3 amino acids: CASSMGQGHSYEQYF. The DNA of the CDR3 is TGTGCCAGTAGTATGGGACAGGGGCACTCCTACGAGCAGTACTTC.

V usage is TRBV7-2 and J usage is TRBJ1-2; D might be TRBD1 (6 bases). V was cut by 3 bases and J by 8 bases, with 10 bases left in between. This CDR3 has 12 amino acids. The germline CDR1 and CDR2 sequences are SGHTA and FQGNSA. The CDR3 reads CASSLGTPGYTF. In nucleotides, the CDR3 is TGTGCCAGCAGCTTGGGGACACCGGGCTACACCTTC.

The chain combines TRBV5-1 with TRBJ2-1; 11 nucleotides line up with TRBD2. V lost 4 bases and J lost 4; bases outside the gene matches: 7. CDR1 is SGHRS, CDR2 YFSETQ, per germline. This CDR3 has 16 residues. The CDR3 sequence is CASSPGTSGNYNEQFF. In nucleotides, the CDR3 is TGCGCCAGCAGCCCAGGGACTAGCGGCAATTACAATGAGCAGTTCTTC.

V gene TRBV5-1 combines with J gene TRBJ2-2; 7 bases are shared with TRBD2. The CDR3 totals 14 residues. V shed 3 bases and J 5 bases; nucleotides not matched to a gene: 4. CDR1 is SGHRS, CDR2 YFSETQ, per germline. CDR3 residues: CASSWEGATGELFF. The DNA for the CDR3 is TGCGCCAGCAGCTGGGAGGGTGCAACCGGGGAGCTGTTTTTT.

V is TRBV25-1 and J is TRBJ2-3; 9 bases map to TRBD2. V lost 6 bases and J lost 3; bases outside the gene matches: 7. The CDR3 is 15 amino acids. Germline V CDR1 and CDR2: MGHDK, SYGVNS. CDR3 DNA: TGTGCCAGCAGACGTAGCGGGAGTAAGACAGATACGCAGTATTTT. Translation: CASRRSGSKTDTQYF. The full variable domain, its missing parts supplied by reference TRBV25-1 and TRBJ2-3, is EADIYQTPRYLVIGTGKKITLECSQTMGHDKMYWYQQDPGMELHLIHYSYGVNSTEKGDLSSESTVSRIRTEHFPLTLESARPSHTSQYLCASRRSGSKTDTQYFGPGTRLTVL.

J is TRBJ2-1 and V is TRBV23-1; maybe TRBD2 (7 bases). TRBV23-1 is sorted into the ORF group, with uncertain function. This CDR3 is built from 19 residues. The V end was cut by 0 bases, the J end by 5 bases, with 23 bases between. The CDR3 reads CASSQSRMGIQGLHNEQFF. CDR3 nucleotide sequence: TGCGCCAGCAGTCAATCTAGGATGGGGATACAGGGACTACACAATGAGCAGTTCTTC.

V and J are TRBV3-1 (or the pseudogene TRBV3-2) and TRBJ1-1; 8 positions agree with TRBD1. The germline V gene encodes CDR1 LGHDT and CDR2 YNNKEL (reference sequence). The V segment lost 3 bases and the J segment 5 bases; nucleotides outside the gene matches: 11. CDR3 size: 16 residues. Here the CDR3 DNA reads TGTGCCAGCAGCCAGGGGCAGGGGGCGCCGCGGACTGAAGCTTTCTTT. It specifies CASSQGQGAPRTEAFF.

As DNA, the CDR3 is TGCGCCAGCAGCCATCCTGGGGGTGGTTATGGCTACACCTTC. It translates to CASSHPGGGYGYTF. V and J are TRBV4-1 and TRBJ1-2, with a tentative D call TRBD1 (5 bases). Germline values: CDR1 MGHRA, CDR2 YSYEKL. CDR3 length: 14 amino acids. The V gene lost 3 bases and the J gene lost 5 bases, with 13 bases spanning the gap.

CDR3 DNA sequence: TGTGCCAGCAGCCGCCAGCTCCAAGAGACCCAGTACTTC. This codes for CASSRQLQETQYF. The chain joins TRBV4-2 to TRBJ2-5; D uncertain. Trimming shortened V by 4 bases and J by 1 base, and 7 bases separated the two germline ends. Germline-derived CDR1 and CDR2 are LGHNA and YNFKEQ. The CDR3 extends over 13 amino acids.

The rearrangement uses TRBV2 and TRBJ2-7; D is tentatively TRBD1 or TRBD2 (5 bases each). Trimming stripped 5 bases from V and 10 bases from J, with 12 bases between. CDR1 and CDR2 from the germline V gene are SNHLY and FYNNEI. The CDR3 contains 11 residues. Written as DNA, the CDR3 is TGTGCCAGCAGTAGGGACGGAGTACAGTACTTC. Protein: CASSRDGVQYF.

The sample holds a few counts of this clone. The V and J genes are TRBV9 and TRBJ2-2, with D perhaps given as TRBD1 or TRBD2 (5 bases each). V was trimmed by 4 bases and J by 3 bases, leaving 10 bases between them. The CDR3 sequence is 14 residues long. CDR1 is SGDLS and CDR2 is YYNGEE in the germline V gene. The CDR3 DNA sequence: TGTGCCAGCAGCCCCGGGACGTACACCGGGGAGCTGTTTTTT. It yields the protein CASSPGTYTGELFF.

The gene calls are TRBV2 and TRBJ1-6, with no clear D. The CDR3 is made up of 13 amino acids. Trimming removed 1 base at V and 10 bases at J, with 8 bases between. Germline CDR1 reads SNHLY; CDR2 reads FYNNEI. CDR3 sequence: CASSEGRGSPLHF. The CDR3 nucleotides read TGTGCCAGCAGTGAAGGGAGAGGGTCACCCCTCCACTTT.

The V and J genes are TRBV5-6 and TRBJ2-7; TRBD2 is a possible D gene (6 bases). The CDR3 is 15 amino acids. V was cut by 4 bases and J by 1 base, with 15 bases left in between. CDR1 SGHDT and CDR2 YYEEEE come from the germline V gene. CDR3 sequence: CASSPPGRDSYEQYF. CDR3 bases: TGTGCCAGCAGCCCCCCGGGGCGGGATTCCTACGAGCAGTACTTC.

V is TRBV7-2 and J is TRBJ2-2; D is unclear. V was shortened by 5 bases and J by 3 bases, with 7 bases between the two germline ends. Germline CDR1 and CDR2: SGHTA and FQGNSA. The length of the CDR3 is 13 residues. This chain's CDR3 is CASSGRYTGELFF. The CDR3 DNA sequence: TGTGCCAGCAGCGGTCGATACACCGGGGAGCTGTTTTTT. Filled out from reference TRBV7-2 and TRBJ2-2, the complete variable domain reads GAGVSQSPSNKVTEKGKDVELRCDPISGHTALYWYRQSLGQGLEFLIYFQGNSAPDKSGLPSDRFSAERTGGSVSTLTIQRTQQEDSAVYLCASSGRYTGELFFGEGSRLTVL.